The 20 T cell receptor beta chains listed next were all sequenced from one sample in a study of radiation and T cells in renal cell carcinoma. Only in-frame clones appear in the TCRdb table, and some are missing; sequencing was by immunoSEQ multiplex PCR. This table has 120,000 or so clones, 81% appearing once. Indicated time point: blood 2 weeks post-SBRT. Treatment in this sample: 15 Gy SBRT to primary tumor, nephrectomy 4 weeks later. Sequencing was performed on blood, taken from a patient whose treatment included radiotherapy and nephrectomy. The source is a woman in her sixties with renal cell carcinoma.

The CDR3 loop reads CASSAPRDGNTEAFF. CDR3 DNA: TGTGCCAGCAGTGCCCCCCGGGACGGAAACACTGAAGCTTTCTTT. This sequence joins TRBV6-1 and TRBJ1-1; tentative D call: TRBD1 (5 bases). The V gene's germline CDR1 is MNHNS and CDR2 SASEGT. The CDR3 spans 15 residues. V lost 4 bases and J 2 bases, leaving 14 bases between the germline ends.

This clone has only one observation. The chain has TRBV9 and TRBJ1-6; 7 bases align to TRBD1. The CDR3 covers 14 residues. Germline values: CDR1 SGDLS, CDR2 YYNGEE. With 3 bases clipped from V and 6 bases from J, the junction kept 3 bases outside the gene matches. The DNA for the CDR3 is TGTGCCAGCAGCGCCGGGACAGCTAATTCACCCCTCCACTTT. This sequence encodes CASSAGTANSPLHF.

This clone showed up just a few times. The rearrangement uses TRBV5-4 and TRBJ2-2, with 12 bases that match TRBD2. The CDR3 is 18 residues long. The J segment lost 2 bases and the V segment lost 4 bases, leaving 9 bases of the junction unmatched. Per the germline V gene, CDR1 is SGHNT and CDR2 is YYREEE (reference sequence). CDR3 DNA: TGTGCCAGCAGCCCCGTGTCACTAGCGGGAGGAAACACCGGGGAGCTGTTTTTT. Translating it yields CASSPVSLAGGNTGELFF.

This clone has just one count. The chain combines TRBV9 with TRBJ2-7, with D unresolved. This CDR3 is 12 amino acids long. Trimming removed 4 bases from V and 1 base from J, with 6 bases in between. The germline CDR1 and CDR2 sequences are SGDLS and YYNGEE. CDR3 DNA: TGTGCCAGCAGCTACAATTCCTACGAGCAGTACTTC. Translating gives CASSYNSYEQYF. Filled out from reference TRBV9 and TRBJ2-7, the complete variable domain reads DSGVTQTPKHLITATGQRVTLRCSPRSGDLSVYWYQQSLDQGLQFLIQYYNGEERAKGNILERFSAQQFPDLHSELNLSSLELGDSALYFCASSYNSYEQYFGPGTRLTVT.

This sequence joins TRBV5-1 and TRBJ2-1; 8 bases align to TRBD2. Germline values: CDR1 SGHRS, CDR2 YFSETQ. V trimming: 2 bases; J trimming: 0 bases; junction bases outside the gene matches: 4. This CDR3 has 16 residues. The CDR3 loop reads CASSLAGVDSYNEQFF. The CDR3 bases are TGCGCCAGCAGCTTAGCGGGGGTCGACTCCTACAATGAGCAGTTCTTC.

The CDR3 nucleotides read TGCGCCAGCAGCCAAGATCCGTCAGGGGGAACGAGCAATCAGCCCCAGCATTTT. It codes for CASSQDPSGGTSNQPQHF. The chain couples TRBV4-1 to TRBJ1-5, with 7 bases lining up with TRBD1. The CDR3 covers 18 residues. Germline V gene data show CDR1 as MGHRA and CDR2 as YSYEKL. Trimming took 0 bases from V and 1 from J; bases not matched to a gene: 9.

The rearrangement joins TRBV9 to TRBJ2-7; 14 nucleotides agree with TRBD2. Germline lookup yields CDR1 SGDLS and CDR2 YYNGEE. J was trimmed by 4 bases and V by 4 bases; bases with no gene match: 4. CDR3 size: 15 residues. DNA of the CDR3: TGTGCCAGCAGCCAGGGACTAGCGGGAGATTACGAGCAGTACTTC. Translated: CASSQGLAGDYEQYF.

This chain joins TRBV27 and TRBJ2-3, with a weak D call TRBD1 (6 bases). CDR1 is MNHEY and CDR2 is SMNVEV in the germline V gene (reference sequence). Between the trimmed V and J ends, which lost 6 bases and 1 base, there was a span of 11 bases. This CDR3 spans 14 amino acids. The CDR3 region has the DNA TGTGCCAGCAGCCCGTACAGGGGCACAGATACGCAGTATTTT. It encodes CASSPYRGTDTQYF.

This chain uses TRBV11-2 with TRBJ1-2; possibly TRBD1 for D (6 bases). CDR1 SGHAT and CDR2 FQNNGV come from the germline V gene. V dropped 3 bases and J dropped 1 base, with 9 bases sitting between them. The CDR3 spans 14 residues. The CDR3: CASSFEGGNYGYTF. CDR3 sequence (DNA): TGTGCCAGCAGCTTTGAGGGGGGTAACTATGGCTACACCTTC.

The chain uses TRBV2 and TRBJ1-5, with TRBD1 matching over 7 bases. The CDR3 runs 13 residues. V was pared by 4 bases and J by 5 bases, with 2 bases of the junction left unmatched. Germline V gives CDR1 SNHLY, CDR2 FYNNEI. The CDR3 nucleotides are TGTGCCAGCAGTGGGGACAGACATCAGCCCCAGCATTTT. Its translation: CASSGDRHQPQHF.

The chain combines TRBV7-9 with TRBJ1-1; D unclear. This CDR3 has 13 residues. CDR1 SEHNR and CDR2 FQNEAQ come from the germline V gene (reference sequence). Trimming took 1 base from V and 3 from J, leaving 6 bases between them. CDR3 region: CASSLDGYTEAFF. For the CDR3, the DNA is TGTGCCAGCAGCTTAGACGGATACACTGAAGCTTTCTTT.

The chain carries TRBV7-3 and TRBJ2-2; 7 nucleotides align to TRBD2. Germline CDR1 reads SGHTA; CDR2 reads FQGTGA. V lost 2 bases to trimming and J lost 4 bases; unmatched junction nucleotides: 4. CDR3 size: 15 residues. The CDR3 coding sequence is TGTGCCAGCAGCTTATCTAGCGGCCTCACCGGGGAGCTGTTTTTT. Amino acid sequence: CASSLSSGLTGELFF.

This chain connects TRBV6-5 to TRBJ1-1; tentatively, D is TRBD1 (5 bases). The CDR3 length is 13 residues. CDR1 MNHEY and CDR2 SVGAGI come from the germline V gene. V lost 4 bases and J lost 4, with 10 bases in between. The CDR3 sequence: CASSSPGATEAFF. The CDR3 nucleotides read TGTGCCAGCAGTTCCCCCGGGGCCACTGAAGCTTTCTTT.

The chain recombines TRBV7-2 with TRBJ2-2; 11 bases are a match to TRBD2. Unmatched junction bases numbered 3, after V lost 0 bases and J lost 3 bases. Germline loops: CDR1 SGHTA, CDR2 FQGNSA. CDR3 length: 17 residues. The CDR3 DNA sequence: TGTGCCAGCAGCTTAGCGGGTAGCGGGAGGGACACCGGGGAGCTGTTTTTT. Protein: CASSLAGSGRDTGELFF. Complete variable domain (other parts from reference TRBV7-2 and TRBJ2-2): GAGVSQSPSNKVTEKGKDVELRCDPISGHTALYWYRQSLGQGLEFLIYFQGNSAPDKSGLPSDRFSAERTGGSVSTLTIQRTQQEDSAVYLCASSLAGSGRDTGELFFGEGSRLTVL.

The V call is TRBV7-2, the J call TRBJ1-6; TRBD1 matches at 9 bases. Germline V lookup: CDR1 SGHTA, CDR2 FQGNSA. This CDR3 contains 15 residues. V shed 1 base, J shed 7 bases, and the junction held 2 bases outside the gene matches. The CDR3 loop is CASSLGGQGNSPLHF. In DNA form, the CDR3 reads TGTGCCAGCAGCTTAGGGGGACAGGGAAATTCACCCCTCCACTTT.

Only a few counts were recorded for this clone. The rearrangement uses TRBV6-5 and TRBJ1-1, with 8 positions matching TRBD1. The germline V gene encodes CDR1 MNHEY and CDR2 SVGAGI. This CDR3 comprises 12 residues. The trim removed 6 bases at V and 7 bases at J, leaving 4 bases unmatched. CDR3: CASRQGVSEAFF. CDR3 nucleotides: TGTGCCAGCAGACAGGGGGTTAGTGAAGCTTTCTTT.

The chain has TRBV29-1 and TRBJ2-2; 7 bases map to TRBD2. J was trimmed by 4 bases and V by 1 base; bases with no gene match: 0. The CDR3 spans 13 residues. The V gene's germline CDR1 is SQVTM and CDR2 ANQGSEA. CDR3 sequence: CSVEGGGTGELFF. The CDR3 bases are TGCAGCGTTGAAGGGGGGGGCACCGGGGAGCTGTTTTTT.

The rearrangement joins TRBV4-2 to TRBJ2-7, with TRBD1 identical over 12 bases. V gave up 4 bases and J gave up 3 bases; unmatched junction bases: 13. CDR1 is LGHNA and CDR2 is YNFKEQ in the germline V gene. The CDR3 loop spans 18 amino acids. CDR3 DNA: TGTGCCAGCAGCCCCTCCCGGGACAGGGGGCCATCTTTCTACGAGCAGTACTTC. Translation: CASSPSRDRGPSFYEQYF.

The V and J genes are TRBV27 and TRBJ1-1, with TRBD1 identical over 7 bases. With V trimmed by 6 bases and J by 3 bases, 4 bases remained unmatched. Germline V gene sequence: CDR1 MNHEY, CDR2 SMNVEV (reference sequence). The CDR3 has 13 amino acids. The CDR3 DNA is TGTGCCAGCAGAACAGGGGAGTACACTGAAGCTTTCTTT. This gives the protein CASRTGEYTEAFF.

The CDR3: CASSYWEGPSSYEQYF. CDR3 sequence (DNA): TGTGCCAGCAGTTACTGGGAGGGGCCGAGCTCCTACGAGCAGTACTTC. This chain links TRBV6-5 with TRBJ2-7; 7 bases line up with TRBD2. V trimming: 1 base; J trimming: 0 bases; junction bases outside the gene matches: 6. Germline V CDR1 and CDR2: MNHEY, SVGAGI. This CDR3 spans 16 amino acids.